The clone carrying this T cell receptor (beta chain) was counted between two and nine times. Antigen: not known. The record originates from a study of cytomegalovirus exposure and HLA in healthy donors. The germline V gene has CDR1 MGHDK and CDR2 SYGVNS. Trimming removed 4 bases from V and 0 bases from J, with 4 bases in between. This CDR3 contains 14 residues. PCR primers comprised 60 Vbeta and 13 Jbeta primers. Original data processing: Counted up in a later analysis, unique TCR beta chains came to about 80 million, with around 10 million shared. Assay: immunoSEQ multiplex PCR; the TCRdb copy retains only in-frame clones and omits some. That table supplies the V and J calls and clone size; D and trimming were determined from the DNA. The data contain tens of thousands of clones, roughly four fifths of them singletons. Study-level results: The availability of immune exposure information extended only to CMV serostatus.

The chain links TRBV25-1 to TRBJ1-6; D ambiguous. Source material: PBMCs. This receptor was obtained from a man aged 45-65 years in good health and CMV-seronegative. The CDR3 reads CASSGSSYNSPLHF. The CDR3 nucleotides are TGTGCCAGCAGTGGGAGCTCCTATAATTCACCCCTCCACTTT. Supplemented by reference TRBV25-1 and TRBJ1-6, the full variable domain reads EADIYQTPRYLVIGTGKKITLECSQTMGHDKMYWYQQDPGMELHLIHYSYGVNSTEKGDLSSESTVSRIRTEHFPLTLESARPSHTSQYLCASSGSSYNSPLHFGNGTRLTVT.